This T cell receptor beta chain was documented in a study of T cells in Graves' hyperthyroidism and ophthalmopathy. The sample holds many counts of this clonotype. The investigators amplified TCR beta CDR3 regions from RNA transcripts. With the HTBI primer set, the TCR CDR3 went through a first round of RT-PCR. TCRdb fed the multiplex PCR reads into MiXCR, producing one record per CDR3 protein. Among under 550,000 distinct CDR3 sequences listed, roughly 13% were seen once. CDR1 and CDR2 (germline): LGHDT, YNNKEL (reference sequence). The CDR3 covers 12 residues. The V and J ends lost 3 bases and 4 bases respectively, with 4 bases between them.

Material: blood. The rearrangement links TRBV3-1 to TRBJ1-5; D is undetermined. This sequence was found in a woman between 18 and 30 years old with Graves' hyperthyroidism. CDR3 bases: TGTGCCAGCAGCCATTTTAATCAGCCCCAGCATTTT. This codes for CASSHFNQPQHF. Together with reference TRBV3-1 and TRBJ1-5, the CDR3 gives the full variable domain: DTAVSQTPKYLVTQMGNDKSIKCEQNLGHDTMYWYKQDSKKFLKIMFSYNNKELIINETVPNRFSPKSPDKAHLNLHINSLELGDSAVYFCASSHFNQPQHFGDGTRLSIL.